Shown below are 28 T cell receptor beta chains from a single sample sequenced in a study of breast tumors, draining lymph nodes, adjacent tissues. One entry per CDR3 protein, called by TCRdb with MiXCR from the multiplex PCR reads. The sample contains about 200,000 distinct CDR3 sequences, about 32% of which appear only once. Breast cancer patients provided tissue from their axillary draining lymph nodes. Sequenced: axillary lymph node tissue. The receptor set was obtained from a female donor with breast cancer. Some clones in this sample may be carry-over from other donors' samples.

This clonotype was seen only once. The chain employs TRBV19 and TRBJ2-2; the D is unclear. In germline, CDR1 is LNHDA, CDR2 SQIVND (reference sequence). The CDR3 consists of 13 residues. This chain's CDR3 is CANIQINTGELFF. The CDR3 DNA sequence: TGTGCTAATATACAGATCAACACCGGGGAGCTGTTTTTT.

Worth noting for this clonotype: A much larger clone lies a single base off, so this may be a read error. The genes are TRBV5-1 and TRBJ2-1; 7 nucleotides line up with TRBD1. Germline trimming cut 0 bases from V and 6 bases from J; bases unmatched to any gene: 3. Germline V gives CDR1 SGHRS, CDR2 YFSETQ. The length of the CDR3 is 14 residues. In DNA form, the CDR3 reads TGCGCCAGCAGCTTGGCCCCAGGGGGCAATGAGCAGTTCTTC. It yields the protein CASSLAPGGNEQFF.

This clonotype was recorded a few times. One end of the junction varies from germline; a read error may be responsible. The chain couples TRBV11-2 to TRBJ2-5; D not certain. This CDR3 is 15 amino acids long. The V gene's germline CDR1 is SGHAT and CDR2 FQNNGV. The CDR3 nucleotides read TGTGCCTGCAGCTTAGATCCCCGAAGCGTGGAGACCCAGTACTTC. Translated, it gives CACSLDPRSVETQYF.

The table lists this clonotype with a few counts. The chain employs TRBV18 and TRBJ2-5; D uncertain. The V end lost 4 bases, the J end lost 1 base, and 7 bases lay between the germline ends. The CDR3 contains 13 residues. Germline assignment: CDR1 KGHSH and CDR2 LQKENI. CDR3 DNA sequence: TGTGCCAGCTCACAACGGGTCCAAGAGACCCAGTACTTC. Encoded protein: CASSQRVQETQYF.

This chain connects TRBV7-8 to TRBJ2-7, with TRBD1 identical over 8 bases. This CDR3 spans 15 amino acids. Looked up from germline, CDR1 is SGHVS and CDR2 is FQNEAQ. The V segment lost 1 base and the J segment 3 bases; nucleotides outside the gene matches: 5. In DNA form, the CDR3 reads TGTGCCAGCAGCTTAGAAGGACAGGGAGGCTACGAGCAGTACTTC. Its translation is CASSLEGQGGYEQYF.

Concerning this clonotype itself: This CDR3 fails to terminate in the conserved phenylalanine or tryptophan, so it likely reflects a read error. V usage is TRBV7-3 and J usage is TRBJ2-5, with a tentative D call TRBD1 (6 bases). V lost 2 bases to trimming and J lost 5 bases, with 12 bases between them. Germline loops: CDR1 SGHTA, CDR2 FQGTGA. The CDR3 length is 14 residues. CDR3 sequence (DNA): TGTGCCAGCAGCTTAGCTACAGGGATGGAGACCCAGTACCTC. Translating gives CASSLATGMETQYL.

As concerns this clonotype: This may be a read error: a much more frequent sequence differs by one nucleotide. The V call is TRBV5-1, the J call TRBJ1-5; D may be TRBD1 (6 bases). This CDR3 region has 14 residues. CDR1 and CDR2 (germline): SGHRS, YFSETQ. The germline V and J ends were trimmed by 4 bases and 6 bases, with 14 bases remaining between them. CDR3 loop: CASSLRGPGQPQHF. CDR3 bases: TGCGCCAGCAGCCTGCGGGGGCCAGGTCAGCCCCAGCATTTT.

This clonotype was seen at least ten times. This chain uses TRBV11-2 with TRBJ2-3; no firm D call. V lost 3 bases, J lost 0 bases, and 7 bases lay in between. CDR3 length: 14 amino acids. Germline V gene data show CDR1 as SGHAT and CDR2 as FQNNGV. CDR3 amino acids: CASSFATSTDTQYF. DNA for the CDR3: TGTGCCAGCAGCTTCGCGACTAGCACAGATACGCAGTATTTT.

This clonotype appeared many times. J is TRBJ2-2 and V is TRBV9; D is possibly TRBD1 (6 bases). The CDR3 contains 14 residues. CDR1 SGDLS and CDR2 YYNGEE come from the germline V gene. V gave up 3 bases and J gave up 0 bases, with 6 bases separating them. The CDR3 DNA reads TGTGCCAGCAGCGACAGGGCGAACACCGGGGAGCTGTTTTTT. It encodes CASSDRANTGELFF. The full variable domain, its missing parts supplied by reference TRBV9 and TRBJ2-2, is DSGVTQTPKHLITATGQRVTLRCSPRSGDLSVYWYQQSLDQGLQFLIQYYNGEERAKGNILERFSAQQFPDLHSELNLSSLELGDSALYFCASSDRANTGELFFGEGSRLTVL.

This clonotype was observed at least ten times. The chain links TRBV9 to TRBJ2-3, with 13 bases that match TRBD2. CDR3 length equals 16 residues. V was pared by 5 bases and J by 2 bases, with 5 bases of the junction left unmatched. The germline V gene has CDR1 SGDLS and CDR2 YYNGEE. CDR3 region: CASSRTSGGLTDTQYF. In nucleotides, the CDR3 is TGTGCCAGCAGTCGGACTAGCGGGGGCCTCACAGATACGCAGTATTTT.

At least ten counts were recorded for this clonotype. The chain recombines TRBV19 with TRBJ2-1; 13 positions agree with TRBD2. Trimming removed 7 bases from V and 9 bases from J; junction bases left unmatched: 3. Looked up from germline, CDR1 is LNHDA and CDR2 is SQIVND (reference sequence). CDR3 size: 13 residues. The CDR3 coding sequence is TGTGCCAGTAAGGGACTAGCGGGACGTGAGCAGTTCTTC. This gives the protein CASKGLAGREQFF.

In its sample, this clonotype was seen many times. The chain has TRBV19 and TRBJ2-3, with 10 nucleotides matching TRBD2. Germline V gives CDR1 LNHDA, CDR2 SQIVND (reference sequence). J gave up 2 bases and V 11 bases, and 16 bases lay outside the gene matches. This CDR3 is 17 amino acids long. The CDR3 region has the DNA TGTGCCTGCTCCAGCGGGGGGGCCATAAGTACCACAGATACGCAGTATTTT. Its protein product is CACSSGGAISTTDTQYF.

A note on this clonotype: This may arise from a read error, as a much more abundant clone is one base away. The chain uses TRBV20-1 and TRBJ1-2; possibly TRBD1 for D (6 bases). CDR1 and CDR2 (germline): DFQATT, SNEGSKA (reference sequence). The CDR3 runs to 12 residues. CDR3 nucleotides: TGCAGTGCTAGGTATGGGGCCAGGGGCTCCACCTTC. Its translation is CSARYGARGSTF.

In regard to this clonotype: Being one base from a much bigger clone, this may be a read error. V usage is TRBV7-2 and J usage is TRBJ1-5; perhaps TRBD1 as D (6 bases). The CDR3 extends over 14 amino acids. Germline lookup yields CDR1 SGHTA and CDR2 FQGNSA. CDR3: CASSPGVTNQLQHF. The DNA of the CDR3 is TGTGCCAGCAGCCCAGGGGTTACTAATCAGCTCCAGCATTTT.

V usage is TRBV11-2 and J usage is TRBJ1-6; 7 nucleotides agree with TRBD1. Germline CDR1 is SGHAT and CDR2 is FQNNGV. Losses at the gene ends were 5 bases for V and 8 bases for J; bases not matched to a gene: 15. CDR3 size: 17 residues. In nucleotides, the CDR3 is TGTGCCAGCAGCCAGAGGGGACAGTCGCGCCATGATTCACCCCTCCACTTT. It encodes CASSQRGQSRHDSPLHF.

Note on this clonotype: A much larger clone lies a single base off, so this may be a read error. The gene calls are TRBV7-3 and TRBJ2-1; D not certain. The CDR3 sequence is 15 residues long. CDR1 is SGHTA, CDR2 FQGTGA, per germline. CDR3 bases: TGCGCCAGCAGCCAAAGGGTACCCTCCTGCAATGAGCAGTTCTTC. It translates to CASSQRVPSCNEQFF. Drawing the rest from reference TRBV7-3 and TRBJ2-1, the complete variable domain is GAGVSQTPSNKVTEKGKYVELRCDPISGHTALYWYRQSLGQGPEFLIYFQGTGAADDSGLPNDRFFAVRPEGSVSTLKIQRTERGDSAVYLCASSQRVPSCNEQFFGPGTRLTVL.

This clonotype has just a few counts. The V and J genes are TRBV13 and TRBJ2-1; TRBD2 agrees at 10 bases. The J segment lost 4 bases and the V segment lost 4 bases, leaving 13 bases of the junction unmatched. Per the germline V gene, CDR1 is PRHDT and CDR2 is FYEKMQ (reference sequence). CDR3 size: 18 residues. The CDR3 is CASSSSRGGSGGYNEQFF. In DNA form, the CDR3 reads TGTGCCAGCAGCTCCTCACGGGGGGGTAGCGGGGGGTACAATGAGCAGTTCTTC.

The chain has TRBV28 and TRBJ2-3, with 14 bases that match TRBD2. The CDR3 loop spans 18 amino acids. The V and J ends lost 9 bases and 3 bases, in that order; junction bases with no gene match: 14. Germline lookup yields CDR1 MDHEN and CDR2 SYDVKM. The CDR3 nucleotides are TGTGCCAGTGAACCGGGACTAGCGGGAGTAGGACGTACAGATACGCAGTATTTT. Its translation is CASEPGLAGVGRTDTQYF.

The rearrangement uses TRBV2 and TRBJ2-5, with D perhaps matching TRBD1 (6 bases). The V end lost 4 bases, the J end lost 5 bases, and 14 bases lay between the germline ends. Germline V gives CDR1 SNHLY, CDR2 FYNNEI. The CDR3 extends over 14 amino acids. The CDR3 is CASSAPDRTETQYF. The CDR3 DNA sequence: TGTGCCAGCAGTGCTCCCGACAGGACCGAGACCCAGTACTTC.

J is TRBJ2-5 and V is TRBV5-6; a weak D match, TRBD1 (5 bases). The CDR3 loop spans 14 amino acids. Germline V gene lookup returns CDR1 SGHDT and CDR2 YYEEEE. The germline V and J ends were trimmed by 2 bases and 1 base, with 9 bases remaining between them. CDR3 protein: CASSFRRGQETQYF. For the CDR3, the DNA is TGTGCCAGCAGCTTCAGAAGGGGCCAAGAGACCCAGTACTTC. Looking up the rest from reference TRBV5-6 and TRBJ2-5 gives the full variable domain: DAGVTQSPTHLIKTRGQQVTLRCSPKSGHDTVSWYQQALGQGPQFIFQYYEEEERQRGNFPDRFSGHQFPNYSSELNVNALLLGDSALYLCASSFRRGQETQYFGPGTRLLVL.

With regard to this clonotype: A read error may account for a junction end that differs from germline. CDR3 in DNA: TGCAGTACTAGAGATCCGGGCGGGGTGGCAGAGACCCAGTACTTC. Translation gives CSTRDPGGVAETQYF. The chain joins TRBV20-1 to TRBJ2-5; D is perhaps TRBD2 (6 bases). Germline CDR1 reads DFQATT; CDR2 reads SNEGSKA (reference sequence). The CDR3 has 15 residues.

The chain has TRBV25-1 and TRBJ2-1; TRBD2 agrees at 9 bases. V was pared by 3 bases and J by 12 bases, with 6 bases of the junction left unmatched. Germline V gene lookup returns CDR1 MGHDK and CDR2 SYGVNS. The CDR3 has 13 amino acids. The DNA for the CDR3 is TGTGCCAGCAGTGATCCTAGCGGGGTAAGGCAGTTCTTC. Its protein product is CASSDPSGVRQFF.

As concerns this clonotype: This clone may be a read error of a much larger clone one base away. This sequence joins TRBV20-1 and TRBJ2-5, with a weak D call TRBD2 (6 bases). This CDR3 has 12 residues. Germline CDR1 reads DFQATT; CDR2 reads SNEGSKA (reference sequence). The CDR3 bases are TGCGGCAAGGGACTTTCGGACGAGACCCCGTACTTC. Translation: CGKGLSDETPYF.

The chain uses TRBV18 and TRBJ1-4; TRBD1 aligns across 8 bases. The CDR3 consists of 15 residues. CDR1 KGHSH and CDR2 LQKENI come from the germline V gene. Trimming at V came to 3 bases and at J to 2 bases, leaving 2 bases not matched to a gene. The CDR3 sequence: CASSPDRVTNEKLFF. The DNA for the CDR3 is TGTGCCAGCTCACCGGACAGGGTGACTAATGAAAAACTGTTTTTT. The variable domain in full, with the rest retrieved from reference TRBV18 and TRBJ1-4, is NAGVMQNPRHLVRRRGQEARLRCSPMKGHSHVYWYRQLPEEGLKFMVYLQKENIIDESGMPKERFSAEFPKEGPSILRIQQVVRGDSAAYFCASSPDRVTNEKLFFGSGTQLSVL.

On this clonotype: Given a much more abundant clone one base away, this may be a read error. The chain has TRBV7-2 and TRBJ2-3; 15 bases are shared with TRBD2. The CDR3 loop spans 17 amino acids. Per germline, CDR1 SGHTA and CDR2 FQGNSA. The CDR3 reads CASSLRTSGGARDPQYF. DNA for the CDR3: TGTGCCAGCAGCCTACGGACTAGCGGGGGGGCGAGAGATCCGCAGTATTTT. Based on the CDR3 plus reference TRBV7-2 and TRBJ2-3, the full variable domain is GAGVSQSPSNKVTEKGKDVELRCDPISGHTALYWYRQSLGQGLEFLIYFQGNSAPDKSGLPSDRFSAERTGGSVSTLTIQRTQQEDSAVYLCASSLRTSGGARDPQYFGPGTRLTVL.

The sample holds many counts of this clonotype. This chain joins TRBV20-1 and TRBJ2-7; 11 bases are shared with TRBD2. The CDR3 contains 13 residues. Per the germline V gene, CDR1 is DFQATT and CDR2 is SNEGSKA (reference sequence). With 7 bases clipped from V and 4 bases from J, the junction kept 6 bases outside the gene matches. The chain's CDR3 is CSVLAGGQYEQYF. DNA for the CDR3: TGCAGTGTTTTAGCGGGAGGGCAATACGAGCAGTACTTC.

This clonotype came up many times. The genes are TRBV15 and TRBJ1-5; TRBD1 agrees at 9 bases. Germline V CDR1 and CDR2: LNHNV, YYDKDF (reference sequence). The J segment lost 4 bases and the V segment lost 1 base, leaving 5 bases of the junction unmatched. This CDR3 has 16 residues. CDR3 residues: CATSRVGQGLNQPQHF. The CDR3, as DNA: TGTGCCACCAGCAGAGTGGGACAGGGCCTAAATCAGCCCCAGCATTTT.

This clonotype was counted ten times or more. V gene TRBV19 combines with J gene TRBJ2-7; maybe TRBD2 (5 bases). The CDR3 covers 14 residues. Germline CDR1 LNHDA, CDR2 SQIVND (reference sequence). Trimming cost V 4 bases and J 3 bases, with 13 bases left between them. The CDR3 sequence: CASSSGGSLYEQYF. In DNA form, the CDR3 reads TGTGCCAGTAGTAGCGGAGGCTCGCTCTACGAGCAGTACTTC.